These 13 T cell receptor beta chains were sequenced from one sample in a study of blood T cell repertoires in COVID-19. Assay: immunoSEQ multiplex PCR; the TCRdb copy retains only in-frame clones and omits some. Among about 52,000 clones listed, approximately 89% were seen once. The sample taken for sequencing was peripheral blood. These receptors were collected from an elderly man with active or convalescent COVID-19.

The J gene is TRBJ2-3, the V gene TRBV4-2, with TRBD2 matching over 8 bases. Looked up from germline, CDR1 is LGHNA and CDR2 is YNFKEQ. The V segment lost 2 bases and the J segment 2 bases; nucleotides outside the gene matches: 3. This CDR3 spans 15 amino acids. The DNA for the CDR3 is TGTGCCAGCAGCCAATCCGGGAGGGACACAGATACGCAGTATTTT. It specifies CASSQSGRDTDTQYF.

The V gene is TRBV5-4, the J gene TRBJ2-2; the D is unclear. The germline CDR1 and CDR2 sequences are SGHNT and YYREEE (reference sequence). The CDR3 has 11 amino acids. Trimming removed 0 bases from V and 8 bases from J, with 2 bases in between. The chain's CDR3 is CASSLAGELFF. The CDR3 nucleotides are TGTGCCAGCAGCTTGGCGGGGGAGCTGTTTTTT.

This chain uses TRBV19 with TRBJ1-6; D gene unclear. The CDR3 has 16 residues. CDR1 is LNHDA, CDR2 SQIVND, per germline (reference sequence). V lost 4 bases to trimming and J lost 5 bases, with 15 bases between them. CDR3 loop: CASSKFRTEDNSPLHF. In DNA form, the CDR3 reads TGTGCCAGTAGTAAATTTAGGACGGAGGATAATTCACCCCTCCACTTT.

In its sample, this clone ranks as medium-sized. V and J are TRBV7-9 and TRBJ1-1; no clear D. The CDR3 covers 13 residues. V shed 5 bases and J shed 1 base, with 8 bases lying between them. The germline gives CDR1 SEHNR, CDR2 FQNEAQ (reference sequence). CDR3 residues: CASSTGGNTEAFF. The CDR3 coding sequence is TGTGCCAGCAGCACTGGAGGGAACACTGAAGCTTTCTTT.

V gene TRBV28 combines with J gene TRBJ1-6; perhaps TRBD1 as D (5 bases). CDR1 and CDR2 (germline): MDHEN, SYDVKM. The CDR3 runs to 17 residues. The V end lost 6 bases, the J end lost 3 bases, and 18 bases lay between the germline ends. The CDR3 here is CASSQGVSAGYNSPLHF. CDR3 coding DNA: TGTGCCAGCAGCCAAGGGGTGAGTGCCGGCTATAATTCACCCCTCCACTTT.

V gene TRBV28 combines with J gene TRBJ1-1; the match to TRBD1 covers 7 bases. The CDR3 contains 13 residues. Unmatched junction bases numbered 5, after V lost 6 bases and J lost 4 bases. Germline assignment: CDR1 MDHEN and CDR2 SYDVKM. The CDR3 region is CASRTGWGTEAFF. In DNA form, the CDR3 reads TGTGCCAGCAGGACAGGGTGGGGCACTGAAGCTTTCTTT.

The rearrangement joins TRBV3-1 (or the pseudogene TRBV3-2) to TRBJ2-1; possibly TRBD2 for D (5 bases). The V gene's germline CDR1 is LGHDT and CDR2 YNNKEL (reference sequence). CDR3 length: 14 amino acids. Trimming stripped 4 bases from V and 9 bases from J, with 16 bases between. The CDR3 loop is CASSLTPGSVEQFF. The CDR3, as DNA: TGTGCCAGCAGCCTCACGCCGGGGAGCGTTGAGCAGTTCTTC.

The J gene is TRBJ2-5, the V gene TRBV11-2; no clear D gene. Between the trimmed V and J ends, which lost 2 bases and 4 bases, there was a span of 5 bases. The CDR3 is 12 residues long. Germline V gene data show CDR1 as SGHAT and CDR2 as FQNNGV. The DNA for the CDR3 is TGTGCCAGCAGCTTACTAGGAGAGACCCAGTACTTC. It codes for CASSLLGETQYF.

The chain employs TRBV4-2 and TRBJ2-3; 8 positions match TRBD2. CDR3 size: 14 residues. The V and J ends lost 5 bases and 2 bases, in that order; junction bases with no gene match: 3. Germline CDR1 is LGHNA and CDR2 is YNFKEQ. CDR3 region: CASSGLAITDTQYF. The CDR3 DNA reads as TGTGCCAGCAGCGGACTAGCTATCACAGATACGCAGTATTTT.

This chain uses TRBV6-1 with TRBJ2-3, with 8 bases identical to TRBD1. Germline CDR1 reads MNHNS; CDR2 reads SASEGT. Unmatched junction bases numbered 6, after V lost 1 base and J lost 6 bases. The CDR3 is 15 amino acids. CDR3 in amino acids: CASSEGTGGVDTQYF. CDR3 DNA: TGTGCCAGCAGTGAAGGTACAGGGGGAGTTGATACGCAGTATTTT.

The V gene is TRBV30, the J gene TRBJ1-2, with 8 bases fitting TRBD1. The CDR3 is made up of 14 amino acids. Trimming took 5 bases from V and 3 from J; bases not matched to a gene: 8. Per germline, CDR1 GTSNPN and CDR2 SVGIG (reference sequence). CDR3: CAWLRQGPYYGYTF. CDR3 bases: TGTGCCTGGCTTCGACAGGGGCCTTACTATGGCTACACCTTC.

The chain combines TRBV11-2 with TRBJ1-2; D possibly corresponds to TRBD1 (6 bases). This CDR3 has 13 residues. V dropped 5 bases and J dropped 7 bases, with 14 bases sitting between them. Germline V gene sequence: CDR1 SGHAT, CDR2 FQNNGV. The CDR3 DNA sequence: TGTGCCAGCAGCCCCACAGGGTTCGGTGGCTACACCTTC. Protein: CASSPTGFGGYTF.

The rearrangement joins TRBV19 to TRBJ1-2; no firm D call. Germline V gives CDR1 LNHDA, CDR2 SQIVND (reference sequence). The CDR3 length is 15 residues. The V end lost 0 bases, the J end lost 2 bases, and 10 bases lay between the germline ends. The CDR3 DNA reads as TGTGCCAGTAGTATAGATCTGGGAGGAAACTATGGCTACACCTTC. The encoded protein is CASSIDLGGNYGYTF.